The 6 T cell receptor beta chains listed next were all sequenced from one sample in a study of blood T cell repertoires in COVID-19. The method was immunoSEQ multiplex PCR; TCRdb's version includes in-frame clones alone and lacks a portion of them. The data hold 300,000 or so clones, with about 86% observed a single time. Sample: PBMCs or T cells enriched from blood (not recorded which). These receptors all stem from a middle-aged woman with acute COVID-19.

V and J are TRBV29-1 and TRBJ2-3; 13 bases map to TRBD2. With V trimmed by 7 bases and J by 6 bases, 10 bases remained unmatched. Germline V CDR1 and CDR2: SQVTM, ANQGSEA. CDR3 length equals 15 residues. The CDR3 protein is CSGDGTSGVSDTQYF. DNA for the CDR3: TGCAGCGGCGATGGGACTAGCGGGGTATCGGATACGCAGTATTTT.

V is TRBV6-2 or TRBV6-3 and J is TRBJ2-6; no clear D gene. The CDR3 is made up of 16 amino acids. From germline, CDR1 is MNHEY and CDR2 SVGEGT. V dropped 6 bases and J dropped 1 base, with 13 bases sitting between them. The CDR3 region is CASSRSAVSGANVLTF. The CDR3 nucleotides are TGTGCCAGCAGCCGTTCGGCGGTTTCTGGGGCCAACGTCCTGACTTTC.

The chain combines TRBV7-8 with TRBJ1-2, with D maybe TRBD1 (5 bases). The CDR3 consists of 17 residues. Deletions cut 0 bases from V and 3 bases from J, with 17 bases between. Germline lookup yields CDR1 SGHVS and CDR2 FQNEAQ. The CDR3 reads CASSLATTAIFDYGYTF. Written as DNA, the CDR3 is TGTGCCAGCAGCTTAGCTACGACAGCGATTTTTGACTATGGCTACACCTTC.

V gene TRBV6-2 or TRBV6-3 combines with J gene TRBJ2-1, with 9 bases that match TRBD2. This CDR3 has 15 residues. Germline CDR1 and CDR2: MNHEY and SVGEGT. V shed 5 bases, J shed 4 bases, and the junction held 6 bases outside the gene matches. The CDR3 region is CASSPAGGLYNEQFF. As DNA, the CDR3 is TGTGCCAGCAGTCCCGCGGGGGGGTTATACAATGAGCAGTTCTTC.

The chain joins TRBV18 to TRBJ2-2; possible D gene TRBD2, 6 bases. Germline V gene sequence: CDR1 KGHSH, CDR2 LQKENI. The CDR3 totals 15 residues. V was cut by 3 bases and J by 6 bases, with 14 bases left in between. Here the CDR3 DNA reads TGTGCCAGCTCACCCCCGATAGGAGGGGCCGGGGAGCTGTTTTTT. It translates to CASSPPIGGAGELFF.

The chain uses TRBV6-5 and TRBJ1-5; D is undetermined. CDR3 length equals 15 residues. Trimming shortened V by 2 bases and J by 2 bases, and 10 bases separated the two germline ends. Germline V lookup: CDR1 MNHEY, CDR2 SVGAGI. The chain's CDR3 is CASSYPDKGNQPQHF. The CDR3 nucleotides read TGTGCCAGCAGTTACCCCGACAAAGGCAATCAGCCCCAGCATTTT.